This T cell receptor (beta chain) was documented in a study of blood T cell repertoires in COVID-19. The wider study: The analysed material was cDNA or gDNA that came from T cells, B-cell-depleted T cells, or PBMCs.

CDR1 is SGDLS and CDR2 is YYNGEE in the germline V gene. V gave up 4 bases and J gave up 4 bases, with 14 bases separating them. The CDR3 contains 15 residues. In the original processing: Counts of nucleated cells, estimated from reference gene primer amplification, were obtained. Method: immunoSEQ multiplex PCR; TCRdb's copy keeps in-frame clones and lacks some. V, J and clone size reflect that table, while D and trimming were determined from the DNA. The sample includes roughly 130,000 clones, approximately 84% of them seen just once. This receptor was obtained from a man between 65 and 79 years old with acute or convalescent COVID-19. The specimen sequenced was peripheral blood. The rearrangement uses TRBV9 and TRBJ2-2, with TRBD1 as a possible D gene (5 bases). CDR3 sequence reads: CASSTQGESTGELFF. CDR3 coding DNA: TGTGCCAGCAGCACGCAGGGTGAGAGCACCGGGGAGCTGTTTTTT.